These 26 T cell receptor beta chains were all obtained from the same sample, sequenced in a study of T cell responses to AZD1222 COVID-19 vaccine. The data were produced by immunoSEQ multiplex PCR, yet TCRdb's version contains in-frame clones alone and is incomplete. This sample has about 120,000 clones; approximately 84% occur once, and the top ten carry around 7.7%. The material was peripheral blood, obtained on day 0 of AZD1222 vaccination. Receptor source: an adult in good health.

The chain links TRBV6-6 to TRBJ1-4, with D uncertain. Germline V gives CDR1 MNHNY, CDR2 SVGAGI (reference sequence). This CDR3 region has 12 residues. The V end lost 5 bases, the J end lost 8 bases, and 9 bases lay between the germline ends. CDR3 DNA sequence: TGTGCCAGCAGTCTCACCCTGGAAAAACTGTTTTTT. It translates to CASSLTLEKLFF.

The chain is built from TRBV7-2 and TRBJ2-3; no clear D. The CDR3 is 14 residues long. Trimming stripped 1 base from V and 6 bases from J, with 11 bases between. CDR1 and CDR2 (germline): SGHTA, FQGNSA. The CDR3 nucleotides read TGTGCCAGCAGCTTAGGTGCCTCCGGGGATACGCAGTATTTT. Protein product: CASSLGASGDTQYF.

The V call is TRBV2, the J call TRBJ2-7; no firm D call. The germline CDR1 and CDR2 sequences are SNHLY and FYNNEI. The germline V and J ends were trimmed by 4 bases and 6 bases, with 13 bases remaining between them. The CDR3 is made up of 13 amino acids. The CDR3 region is CASSGDPWAEQYF. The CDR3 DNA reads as TGTGCCAGCAGTGGAGACCCCTGGGCCGAGCAGTACTTC.

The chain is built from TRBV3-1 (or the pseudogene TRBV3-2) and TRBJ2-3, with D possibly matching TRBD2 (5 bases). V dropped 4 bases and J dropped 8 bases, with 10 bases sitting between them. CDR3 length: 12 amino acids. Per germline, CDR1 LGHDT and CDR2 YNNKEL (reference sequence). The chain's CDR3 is CASSLEGVTQYF. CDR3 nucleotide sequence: TGTGCCAGCAGCCTAGAGGGAGTTACGCAGTATTTT.

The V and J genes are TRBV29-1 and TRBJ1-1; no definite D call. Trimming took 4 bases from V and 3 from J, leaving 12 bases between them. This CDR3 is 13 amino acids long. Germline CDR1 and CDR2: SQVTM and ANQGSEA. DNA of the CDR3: TGCAGCGTTGCCACCAGAGTGGACACTGAAGCTTTCTTT. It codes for CSVATRVDTEAFF.

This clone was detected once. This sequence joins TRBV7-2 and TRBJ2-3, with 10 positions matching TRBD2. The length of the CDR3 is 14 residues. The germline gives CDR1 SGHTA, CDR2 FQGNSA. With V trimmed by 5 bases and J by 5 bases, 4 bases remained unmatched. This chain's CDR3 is CASSLRLAGDTQYF. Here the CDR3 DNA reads TGTGCCAGCAGCCTCCGACTAGCGGGAGATACGCAGTATTTT. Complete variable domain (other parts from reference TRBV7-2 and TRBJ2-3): GAGVSQSPSNKVTEKGKDVELRCDPISGHTALYWYRQSLGQGLEFLIYFQGNSAPDKSGLPSDRFSAERTGGSVSTLTIQRTQQEDSAVYLCASSLRLAGDTQYFGPGTRLTVL.

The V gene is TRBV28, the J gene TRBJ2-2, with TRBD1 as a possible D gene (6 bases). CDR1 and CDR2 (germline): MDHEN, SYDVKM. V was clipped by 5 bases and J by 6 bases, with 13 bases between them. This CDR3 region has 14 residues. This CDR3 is CASSPPAGAGELFF. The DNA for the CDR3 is TGTGCCAGCAGTCCCCCCGCAGGGGCCGGGGAGCTGTTTTTT.

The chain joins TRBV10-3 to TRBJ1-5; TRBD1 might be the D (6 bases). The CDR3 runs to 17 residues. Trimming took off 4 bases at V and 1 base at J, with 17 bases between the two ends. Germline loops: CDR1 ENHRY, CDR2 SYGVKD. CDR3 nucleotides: TGTGCCATCAGTGGGGGAGGAGGGGGAGTCAGCAATCAGCCCCAGCATTTT. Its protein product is CAISGGGGGVSNQPQHF.

The CDR3 coding sequence is TGTGCCTGGAGTAGAGGGGAAGATCAGCCCCAGCATTTT. Its translation: CAWSRGEDQPQHF. The chain is built from TRBV30 and TRBJ1-5; maybe TRBD1 (5 bases). Trimming cost V 2 bases and J 5 bases, with 10 bases left between them. This CDR3 comprises 13 residues. Germline CDR1 reads GTSNPN; CDR2 reads SVGIG (reference sequence).

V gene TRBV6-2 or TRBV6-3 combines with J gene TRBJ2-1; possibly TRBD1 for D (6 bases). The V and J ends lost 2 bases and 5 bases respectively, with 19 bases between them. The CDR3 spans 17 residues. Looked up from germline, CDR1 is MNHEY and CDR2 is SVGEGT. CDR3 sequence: CASSYRTARTVNNEQFF. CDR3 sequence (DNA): TGTGCCAGCAGTTACCGGACGGCGCGGACAGTTAACAATGAGCAGTTCTTC.

The CDR3 region is CASSRALGPGELFF. CDR3 sequence (DNA): TGTGCCAGCAGCCGGGCCTTGGGCCCCGGGGAGCTGTTTTTT. The V gene is TRBV14, the J gene TRBJ2-2; D uncertain. CDR3 length equals 14 residues. V was clipped by 4 bases and J by 6 bases, with 12 bases between them. Germline V gene sequence: CDR1 SGHDN, CDR2 FVKESK.

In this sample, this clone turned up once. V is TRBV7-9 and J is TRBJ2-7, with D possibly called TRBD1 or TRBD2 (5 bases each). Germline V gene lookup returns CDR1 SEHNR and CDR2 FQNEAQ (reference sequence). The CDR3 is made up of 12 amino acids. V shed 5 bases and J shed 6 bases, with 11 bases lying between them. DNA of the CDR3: TGTGCCAGCAGCACGGGACCCGCCGAGCAGTACTTC. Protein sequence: CASSTGPAEQYF.

The CDR3 region is CASSGRREQYF. The CDR3 nucleotides are TGTGCCAGCAGTGGGAGGAGAGAGCAGTACTTC. The V gene is TRBV6-6, the J gene TRBJ2-7, with D perhaps TRBD2 (6 bases). Germline V gene lookup returns CDR1 MNHNY and CDR2 SVGAGI (reference sequence). Trimming removed 5 bases at V and 7 bases at J, with 9 bases between. This CDR3 region has 11 residues.

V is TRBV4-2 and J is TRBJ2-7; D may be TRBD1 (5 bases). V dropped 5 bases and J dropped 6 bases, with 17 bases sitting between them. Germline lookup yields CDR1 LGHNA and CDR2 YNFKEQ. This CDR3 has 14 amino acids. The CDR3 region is CASSEGPAQGEQYF. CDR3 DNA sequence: TGTGCCAGCAGCGAAGGGCCGGCCCAGGGCGAGCAGTACTTC.

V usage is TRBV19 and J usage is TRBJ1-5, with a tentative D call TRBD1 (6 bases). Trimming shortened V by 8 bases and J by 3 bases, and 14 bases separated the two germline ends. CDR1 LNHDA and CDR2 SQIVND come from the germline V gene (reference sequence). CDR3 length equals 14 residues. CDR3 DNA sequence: TGTGCCAGTGGGGGCGGGGGCCCCAATCAGCCCCAGCATTTT. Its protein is CASGGGGPNQPQHF.

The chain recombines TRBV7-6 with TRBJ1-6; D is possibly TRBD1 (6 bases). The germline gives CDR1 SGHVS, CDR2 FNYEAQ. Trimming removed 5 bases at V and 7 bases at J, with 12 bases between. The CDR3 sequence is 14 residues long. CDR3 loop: CASSPGQLNSPLHF. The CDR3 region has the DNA TGTGCCAGCAGCCCTGGACAGCTCAATTCACCCCTCCACTTT.

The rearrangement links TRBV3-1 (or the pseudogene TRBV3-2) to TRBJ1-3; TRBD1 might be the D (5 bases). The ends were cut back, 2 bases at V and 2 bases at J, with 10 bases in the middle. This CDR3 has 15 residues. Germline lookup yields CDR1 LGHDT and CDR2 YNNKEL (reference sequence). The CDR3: CASSQQGITGNTIYF. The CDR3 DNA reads TGTGCCAGCAGCCAACAGGGAATAACTGGAAACACCATATATTTT.

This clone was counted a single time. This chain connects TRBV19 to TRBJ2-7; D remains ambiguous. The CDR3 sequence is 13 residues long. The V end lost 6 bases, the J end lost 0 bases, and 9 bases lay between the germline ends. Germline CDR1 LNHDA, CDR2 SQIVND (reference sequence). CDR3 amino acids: CASRAADSYEQYF. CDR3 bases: TGTGCCAGTAGGGCAGCCGACTCCTACGAGCAGTACTTC.

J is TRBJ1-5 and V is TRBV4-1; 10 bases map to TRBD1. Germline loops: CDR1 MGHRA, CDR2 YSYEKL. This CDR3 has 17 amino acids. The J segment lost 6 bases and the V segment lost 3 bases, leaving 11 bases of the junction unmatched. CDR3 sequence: CASSHGGTGALGQPQHF. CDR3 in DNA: TGCGCCAGCAGCCATGGTGGGACAGGGGCCCTTGGTCAGCCCCAGCATTTT.

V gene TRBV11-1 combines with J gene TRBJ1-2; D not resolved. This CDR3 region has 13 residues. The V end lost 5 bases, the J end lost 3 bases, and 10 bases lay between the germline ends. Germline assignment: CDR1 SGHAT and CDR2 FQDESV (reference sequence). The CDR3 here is CASSPSLDYGYTF. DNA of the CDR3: TGTGCCAGCAGCCCCAGTTTGGACTATGGCTACACCTTC.

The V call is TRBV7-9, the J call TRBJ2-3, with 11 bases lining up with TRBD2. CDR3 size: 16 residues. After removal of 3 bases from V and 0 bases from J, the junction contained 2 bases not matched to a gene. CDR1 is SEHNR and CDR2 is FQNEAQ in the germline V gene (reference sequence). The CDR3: CASSFRTSGSTDTQYF. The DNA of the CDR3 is TGTGCCAGCAGCTTCAGGACTAGCGGGAGCACAGATACGCAGTATTTT.

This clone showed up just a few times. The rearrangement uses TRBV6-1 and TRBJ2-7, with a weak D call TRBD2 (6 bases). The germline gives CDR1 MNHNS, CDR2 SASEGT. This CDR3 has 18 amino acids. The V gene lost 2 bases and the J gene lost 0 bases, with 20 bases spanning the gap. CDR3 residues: CASSETLGRQGGSYEQYF. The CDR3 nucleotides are TGTGCCAGCAGTGAAACCCTGGGACGGCAGGGAGGCTCCTACGAGCAGTACTTC.

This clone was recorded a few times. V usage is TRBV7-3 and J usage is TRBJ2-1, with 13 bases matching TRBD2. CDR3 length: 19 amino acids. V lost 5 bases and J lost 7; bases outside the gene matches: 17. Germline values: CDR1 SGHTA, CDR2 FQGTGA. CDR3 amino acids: CASSHGTSGRAGDRNEQFF. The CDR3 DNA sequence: TGTGCCAGCAGCCATGGAACTAGCGGGAGGGCCGGGGACCGAAATGAGCAGTTCTTC.

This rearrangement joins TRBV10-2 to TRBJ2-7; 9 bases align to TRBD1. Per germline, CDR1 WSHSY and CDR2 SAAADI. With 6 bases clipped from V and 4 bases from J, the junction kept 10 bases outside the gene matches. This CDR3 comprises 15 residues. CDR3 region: CASRGAGTGQYEQYF. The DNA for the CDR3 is TGCGCCAGCAGGGGGGCCGGGACAGGGCAATACGAGCAGTACTTC.

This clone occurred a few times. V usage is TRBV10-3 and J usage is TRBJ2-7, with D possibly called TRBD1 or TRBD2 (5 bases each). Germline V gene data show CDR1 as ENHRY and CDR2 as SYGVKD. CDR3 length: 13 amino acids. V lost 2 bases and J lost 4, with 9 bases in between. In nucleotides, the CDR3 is TGTGCCATCAGTGAGGGAGAGGGGTACGAGCAGTACTTC. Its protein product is CAISEGEGYEQYF.

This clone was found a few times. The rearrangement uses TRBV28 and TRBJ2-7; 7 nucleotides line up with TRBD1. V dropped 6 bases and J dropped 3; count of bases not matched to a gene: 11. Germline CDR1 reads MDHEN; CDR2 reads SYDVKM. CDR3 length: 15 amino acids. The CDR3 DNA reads TGTGCCAGCAGCGTATCGGACAGGCGAAGCTACGAGCAGTACTTC. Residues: CASSVSDRRSYEQYF.